Listed below are T cell receptor beta chains from one sample, sequenced in a study of cytomegalovirus exposure and HLA in healthy donors. The repertoire was sequenced with immunoSEQ multiplex PCR; TCRdb's copy has only in-frame clones and lacks some. Among 150,000 to 200,000 clones listed, approximately 96% were seen once. Sequencing was performed on PBMCs. These receptors were obtained from a woman between 18 and 29 years old in good health and CMV-seronegative. Each CDR3 is given with its conserved first and last residue. A D gene is named only where the DNA matches it firmly. Clone sizes are given selectively: once, few, many, or a class where the clone is expanded.

size: -; D: -; J: TRBJ2-7; V: TRBV7-9; DNA: TGTGCCAGCAGCTGGGGAGGGGGAGTCGACGAGCAGTACTTC; CDR3: CASSWGGGVDEQYF
size: -; D: TRBD1; J: TRBJ2-3; V: TRBV7-2; DNA: TGTGCCACCGCGGACAGGGGGATGGGCACAGATACGCAGTATTTT; CDR3: CATADRGMGTDTQYF
size: once; D: TRBD2; J: TRBJ2-5; V: TRBV18; DNA: TGTGCCAGCTCACCACTAGCGGGGGTTCAAGAGACCCAGTACTTC; CDR3: CASSPLAGVQETQYF
size: -; D: TRBD1; J: TRBJ2-1; V: TRBV6-5; DNA: TGTGCCAGCAGAGAAAACAGGGGGCGAGGCAATATCTTC; CDR3: CASRENRGRGNIF
size: -; D: TRBD1; J: TRBJ1-5; V: TRBV6-5; DNA: TGTGCCAGCAGTTCAAGGGACAGGAGACCCCAGCATTTT; CDR3: CASSSRDRRPQHF
size: -; D: -; J: TRBJ1-5; V: TRBV4-1; DNA: TGCGCCAGCAGCCAAGAGGGAGTAGGGTATCAGCCCCAGCATTTT; CDR3: CASSQEGVGYQPQHF
size: -; D: -; J: TRBJ2-7; V: TRBV19; DNA: TGTGCCAGTAGCATAAGGGACACGGGGTCCTACGAGCAGTACTTC; CDR3: CASSIRDTGSYEQYF
size: -; D: -; J: TRBJ2-4; V: TRBV5-6; DNA: TGTGCCAGCAGCTTGGACACAGGAATCAACATTCAGTACTTC; CDR3: CASSLDTGINIQYF
size: -; D: -; J: TRBJ2-3; V: TRBV7-2; DNA: TGTGCCAGCAGCCCCTTAGCGACAGATACGCAGTATTTT; CDR3: CASSPLATDTQYF
size: -; D: TRBD1; J: TRBJ1-6; V: TRBV30; DNA: TGTGCCTGGAGTGGCCCCGGGACAGCTAATTCACCCCTCCACTTT; CDR3: CAWSGPGTANSPLHF
size: -; D: -; J: TRBJ2-7; V: TRBV5-1; DNA: TGCGCCAGCAGCTTGGATGACCGGAGTGAGACCTACGAGCAGTACTTC; CDR3: CASSLDDRSETYEQYF
size: -; D: -; J: TRBJ1-4; V: TRBV7-9; DNA: TGTGCCAGCAGGCCCGACAGGTGGGCTAATGAAAAACTGTTTTTT; CDR3: CASRPDRWANEKLFF
size: -; D: -; J: TRBJ2-3; V: TRBV4-1; DNA: TGCGCCAGCAGCCAAGAGAGCGGGCCCAGAGATACGCAGTATTTT; CDR3: CASSQESGPRDTQYF
size: -; D: -; J: TRBJ2-7; V: TRBV9; DNA: TGTGCCAGCAGCGTAGGGGCCGACAGTACCTACGAGCAGTACTTC; CDR3: CASSVGADSTYEQYF
size: -; D: TRBD1; J: TRBJ1-2; V: TRBV5-1; DNA: TGCGCCAGCAGGTACGGGACAGACTATGGCTACACCTTC; CDR3: CASRYGTDYGYTF
size: -; D: -; J: TRBJ2-7; V: TRBV27; DNA: TGTGCCAGCAGTTTTTCAGGGGGGAGCTCCTACGAGCAGTACTTC; CDR3: CASSFSGGSSYEQYF
size: -; D: -; J: TRBJ2-1; V: TRBV5-1; DNA: TGCGCCAGCAGCTTGGCCGTAGCAGACAATGAGCAGTTCTTC; CDR3: CASSLAVADNEQFF
size: -; D: -; J: TRBJ1-4; V: TRBV6-6; DNA: TGTGCCAGCAGATACGGCTCAACTAATGAAAAACTGTTTTTT; CDR3: CASRYGSTNEKLFF
size: -; D: TRBD2; J: TRBJ2-1; V: TRBV7-9; DNA: TGTGCCAGCAGCCCAGTGGCGGGGGGAATGATCACTGAGCAGTTCTTC; CDR3: CASSPVAGGMITEQFF
size: -; D: -; J: TRBJ1-3; V: TRBV14; DNA: TGTGCCAGCAGCCCCGACTTGCGTAATTTTGGCTCTGGAAACACCATATATTTT; CDR3: CASSPDLRNFGSGNTIYF
size: -; D: -; J: TRBJ1-2; V: TRBV5-1; DNA: TGCGCCAGCAGCCCCTGGGGGCATGGCTACACCTTC; CDR3: CASSPWGHGYTF
size: -; D: TRBD1; J: TRBJ2-1; V: TRBV7-2; DNA: TGTGCCAGCAGCCCCCGGACAGGGGGCATTTCGTCGGGGTACAATGAGCAGTTCTTC; CDR3: CASSPRTGGISSGYNEQFF
size: -; D: TRBD2; J: TRBJ2-2; V: TRBV2; DNA: TGTGCCAGCAGTGTTCGTAGCGGGGGCACCGGGGAGCTGTTTTTT; CDR3: CASSVRSGGTGELFF
size: -; D: -; J: TRBJ2-7; V: TRBV7-9; DNA: TGTGCCAGCAGCTTTCCCCCAGGAAGATTCTACGAGCAGTACTTC; CDR3: CASSFPPGRFYEQYF
size: once; D: TRBD1; J: TRBJ1-5; V: TRBV6-5; DNA: TGTGCCAGCAGTTACGCGGGACAGGGCAATCAGCCCCAGCATTTT; CDR3: CASSYAGQGNQPQHF
size: -; D: -; J: TRBJ1-1; V: TRBV18; DNA: TGTGCCAGCTCACCATCTGGCGGAGGGCTACGCACTGAAGCTTTCTTT; CDR3: CASSPSGGGLRTEAFF